This T cell receptor (beta chain) is drawn from a study of blood T cell repertoires in COVID-19. Across the whole study: Samples representing acute and convalescent COVID-19 were sourced from the United States, Italy and Spain. Sample material is recorded as cDNA or gDNA derived from T cells, B-cell-depleted T cells, or PBMCs.

V lost 8 bases and J 1 base, leaving 14 bases between the germline ends. The length of the CDR3 is 15 residues. Looked up from germline, CDR1 is SNHLY and CDR2 is FYNNEI. The authors' processing: How many nucleated cells were present was estimated from reference gene primer amplification. Clones were read by immunoSEQ multiplex PCR, and TCRdb kept only the in-frame ones, dropping some. V and J calls and clone size are copied from that table; D and trimming were computed from the DNA. The sample yields roughly 100,000 clones, 85% seen once. The sequenced sample consisted of peripheral blood. The chain has TRBV2 and TRBJ2-2, with D tentatively TRBD2 (6 bases). This sequence was found in a man aged 45-65 years with acute or convalescent COVID-19. CDR3 residues: CASDGGGLNTGELFF. CDR3 DNA: TGTGCCAGCGACGGGGGAGGCTTGAACACCGGGGAGCTGTTTTTT.